The rows below give T cell receptor beta chains drawn from one sample of a study of T cell repertoires in cytomegalovirus infection. TCRdb re-called the reads with MiXCR, one entry per CDR3 protein. The sample has roughly 80,000 distinct CDR3 sequences; roughly 40% are singletons. These receptors lack a known antigen. Here the sequenced sample was CD8+ T cells from cultured PBMCs, taken from culture after CMV antigen stimulation. The receptors derive from a human donor in good health (CMV status not recorded). Some clones in this sample may be carry-over from other donors' samples. Each CDR3 is given with its conserved first and last residue. D genes are given only for firm matches.

j_gene | len | d_gene | v_gene | CDR3aa
TRBJ2-3 | 18 | TRBD2 | TRBV27 | CASSLGTSGTKATDTQYF
TRBJ1-1 | 12 | - | TRBV27 | CASRKVGTEAFF
TRBJ1-2 | 10 | - | TRBV29-1 | CSVDTTGYTF
TRBJ1-1 | 13 | - | TRBV5-1 | CASSLGHVTEAFF
TRBJ1-5 | 14 | - | TRBV7-6 | CASSLAGTYQPQHF
TRBJ2-3 | 16 | - | TRBV7-6 | CASSLEFGRGTDTQYF
TRBJ1-2 | 13 | - | TRBV7-2 | CASSKNAGYGYTF
TRBJ2-7 | 16 | TRBD2 | TRBV12-3/TRBV12-4 | CASSFVSGGNNYEQYF
TRBJ2-1 | 17 | - | TRBV7-6 | CASSWYRVGRGNDEQFF
TRBJ1-6 | 16 | TRBD1 | TRBV27 | CASSNTPGTAFPPLHF
TRBJ2-5 | 15 | TRBD2 | TRBV20-1 | CSVGELRGGRETQYF
TRBJ2-1 | 12 | - | TRBV7-8 | CASSLADYEQFF
TRBJ1-2 | 11 | - | TRBV12-3/TRBV12-4 | CASSQYGGYTF
TRBJ2-7 | 16 | TRBD2 | TRBV27 | CASSLGLRGGSYEQYF
TRBJ2-7 | 12 | - | TRBV12-3/TRBV12-4 | CASSPAFLEQYF
TRBJ2-3 | 15 | TRBD1 | TRBV7-9 | CASSLGGTGTDTQYF
TRBJ1-3 | 15 | - | TRBV6-2/TRBV6-3 | CASSYGRLTGNTIYF
TRBJ2-3 | 16 | TRBD2 | TRBV7-2 | CASSPIAGALTDTQYF
TRBJ2-7 | 16 | - | TRBV4-1 | CASSQDEGQVGYEQYF
TRBJ2-7 | 12 | - | TRBV29-1 | CSVEEMGHEQYF
TRBJ1-3 | 14 | - | TRBV7-2 | CASSLWGAGNTIYF
TRBJ2-1 | 15 | TRBD1 | TRBV28 | CASSLMGQGTNEQFF
TRBJ2-7 | 12 | - | TRBV7-2 | CASSLVGFEQYF
TRBJ1-1 | 16 | - | TRBV4-1 | CASSQDWPPGNTEAFF
TRBJ2-1 | 16 | TRBD1 | TRBV12-5 | CASGLANRGFYNEQFF
TRBJ2-1 | 16 | TRBD1 | TRBV6-2/TRBV6-3 | CASSTFRDRGYNEQFF
TRBJ2-7 | 15 | - | TRBV11-1 | CASSFEVNGDYEQYF
TRBJ1-1 | 14 | TRBD1 | TRBV20-1 | CSAPAGTATDEAFF
TRBJ2-1 | 14 | TRBD2 | TRBV29-1 | CSVGRAGGYNEQFF
TRBJ2-3 | 17 | TRBD2 | TRBV7-2 | CASSLSIAGDSTDTQYF
TRBJ1-1 | 13 | - | TRBV27 | CASSLWIGSEAFF
TRBJ1-1 | 16 | - | TRBV3-1 | CASSPRGGGQDTEAFF
TRBJ2-1 | 19 | TRBD2 | TRBV19 | CASSPTSGGSHSSYNEQFF
TRBJ2-3 | 15 | - | TRBV3-1 | CASSSNGGRSDTQYF
TRBJ2-1 | 16 | - | TRBV11-3 | CASSLVSLASQEEQFF
TRBJ2-7 | 16 | TRBD2 | TRBV7-8 | CASSPRGSGSSYEQYF
TRBJ2-7 | 11 | - | TRBV7-2 | CASSSAYEQYF
TRBJ2-5 | 13 | - | TRBV6-2/TRBV6-3 | CASSDRMEETQYF
TRBJ1-6 | 14 | - | TRBV2 | CASSAAGSNSPLHF
TRBJ1-5 | 15 | - | TRBV4-1 | CASSPRGNSNQPQHF
TRBJ2-3 | 14 | - | TRBV29-1 | CSVEDGLAPDTQYF
TRBJ2-7 | 14 | TRBD1 | TRBV12-3/TRBV12-4 | CASAVGQGSYEQYF
TRBJ2-1 | 17 | - | TRBV7-9 | CASSSNEPGPGYNEQFF
TRBJ2-3 | 19 | TRBD2 | TRBV20-1 | CSARGLAWGGNPSTDTQYF
TRBJ2-3 | 17 | TRBD2 | TRBV7-2 | CASSSTRLAGLGDTQYF
TRBJ2-3 | 15 | - | TRBV4-3 | CASSQLTYSTDTQYF
TRBJ2-3 | 17 | TRBD2 | TRBV4-2 | CASTNILPAGHTDTQYF
TRBJ2-5 | 10 | TRBD1 | TRBV20-1 | CSIYPGTENF
TRBJ1-4 | 14 | TRBD1 | TRBV19 | CASSITGGNEKLFF
TRBJ1-4 | 14 | - | TRBV7-9 | CASSSPAFNEKLFF
TRBJ1-1 | 15 | - | TRBV20-1 | CSARDWDTGNTEAFF
TRBJ2-3 | 16 | TRBD2 | TRBV5-1 | CASSLRTSGGVDTQYF